Shown below are 5 T cell receptor beta chains from a single sample sequenced in a study of blood T cells in healthy people across ages. A second PCR, run for about 7 to 12 cycles, used a sample-barcoded 5' primer plus a J-beta primer mix. TCRdb re-derived calls from the 5' RACE reads in MiXCR, one entry per CDR3 protein. The sample shows over 550,000 distinct CDR3 sequences, approximately 30% of them seen only once. Material: blood. The source is a woman of 80 years or more in good health.

This clonotype was counted many times. The chain couples TRBV6-5 to TRBJ1-1; TRBD1 matches at 7 bases. Germline CDR1 MNHEY, CDR2 SVGAGI. The length of the CDR3 is 13 residues. After removal of 6 bases from V and 5 bases from J, the junction contained 6 bases not matched to a gene. CDR3 protein: CASRRQGETEAFF. The CDR3 bases are TGTGCCAGCAGAAGACAGGGAGAGACTGAAGCTTTCTTT.

On this clonotype itself: This may be a read error, as it is one base from a much larger clone. The chain has TRBV12-3 or TRBV12-4 and TRBJ2-3; D is perhaps TRBD1 (5 bases). CDR3 length equals 17 residues. With 6 bases removed from V and 3 bases from J, the gap between germline ends came to 22 bases. Written as DNA, the CDR3 is TGTGCCAGCAGACGGAAGGCAAGCAGGGTTAGAACAGATACGCAGTATTTT. Residues: CASRRKASRVRTDTQYF.

This clonotype was recorded at least ten times. The J gene is TRBJ1-6, the V gene TRBV5-1, with D possibly being TRBD1 (6 bases). The CDR3 sequence is 14 residues long. Germline loops: CDR1 SGHRS, CDR2 YFSETQ. Trimming pared 0 bases from V and 13 bases from J, leaving 14 bases between. The CDR3 loop reads CASSLGVRGSPLHF. CDR3 in DNA: TGCGCCAGCAGCTTGGGCGTCAGGGGTTCGCCCCTCCACTTT.

To note about this clonotype: With a much larger clone just one base away, this may be a read error. V and J are TRBV29-1 and TRBJ1-2; D is possibly TRBD1 (6 bases). The length of the CDR3 is 13 residues. The germline V gene encodes CDR1 SQVTM and CDR2 ANQGSEA. The CDR3 DNA reads as TGCGGCGTTGACCAGGGGAGGGGCTATGGCTACACCTTC. Translation: CGVDQGRGYGYTF.

A note on this clonotype: Compared with germline, one end of the junction differs, possibly owing to a read error. This chain uses TRBV6-1 with TRBJ2-5, with a tentative D call TRBD2 (6 bases). The CDR3 loop spans 13 amino acids. Germline V gene lookup returns CDR1 MNHNS and CDR2 SASEGT. CDR3 coding DNA: TGTGCCAGCAATTCAGGACTACAAGAGACCCAGGACTTC. Residues: CASNSGLQETQDF.